The T cell receptor beta chain described here comes from a study of human T cells and chemical hapten exposure (dated by TCRdb to 2020 to 2022). Concerning the study at large: For sensitization, 2% DPC in acetone was applied to a 2 cm by 2 cm area of upper inner arm skin. Patch testing on the upper back used Finn chambers containing 0.01% DPC, with scoring done after 6 days according to International Contact Dermatitis Research Group standards. Peripheral blood TCR repertoire changes were tracked in vivo in alopecia patients during primary and secondary sensitization to the hapten diphenylcyclopropenone (DPC). Patients additionally received weekly therapeutic DPC doses to the scalp throughout the approximately 25-week study period. Most of the patients in the cohort were female, and the cohort covered alopecia areata with under or over 50% scalp involvement, alopecia totalis and alopecia universalis. Libraries were combined into a pool for sequencing, and differences in TCR yield between samples came mainly from small differences in library volumes within the pool. Approximately 28 alopecia patients gave blood for TCR sequencing at one to four time points (pre-sensitization, 2, 6 and 24 weeks). Blood was sampled from patients pre-sensitization (week 0) and at 2, 6 and about 24 weeks after DPC sensitization.

Results the study describes overall, beyond this receptor: Significantly more large CDR3 similarity clusters were formed by expanded TCRs than by pre-sensitization or healthy control sets, consistent with antigen-driven responses. Patch test score was positively correlated with the number of PT1 expanded TCRs, with significance at thresholds 8, 16 and 32 but not at 4. Repeated subsampling changed both the strength of the expansion versus patch-test correlation and the threshold at which the correlation became significant. All patients had alopecia, a presumed autoimmune disease, so their immune response might differ from that of healthy individuals. No change with DPC sensitization was found in the number of TCRs above 1 in 1000 frequency, and no evidence of global repertoire structure alterations was found.

The meaning of the sample's time point label: patch test 1, 2 weeks after DPC sensitization. The treatment or condition label of this sample denotes: therapeutic diphenylcyclopropenone sensitization with weekly scalp DPC. At each patch-test visit, blood was drawn before the patch test was applied. To be eligible, patients had to be aged 18 to 70, diagnosed with alopecia and judged suitable for DPC therapy, while pregnant patients were excluded. Unfractionated whole blood was collected in Tempus Blood RNA tubes, and total RNA was extracted from that blood. In the case of this clonotype: No antigen is known for it. Qualities for individual bases were not recorded, and no much larger clone is one base off.

The germline V gene (reference sequence) gives CDR1 as LGHDT and CDR2 as YNNKEL. There are 16 amino acids in the CDR3, from cysteine to phenylalanine inclusive. CDR3 DNA only is kept here, 48 bases in frame from base 1. At the junction V is shortened by 1 base and J by 3 bases, with 14 bases in between. The library was obtained by RACE. Sequencer: NextSeq 500. Library preparation attached unique molecular identifiers to individual cDNA molecules for quantitative, reproducible TCR counting. From each blood RNA sample, both TCR alpha and TCR beta chains were sequenced. The authors processed their data as follows. Samples had a median of roughly 91,000 TCRs, with a range from about 20,000 to 690,600. The Decombinator software suite was used to annotate V, J and CDR3 in the TCR reads. For PS versus PT1 abundance plots, all samples were subsampled to the same number of TCRs (28,000). TCRs were defined as expanded if absent before sensitization and observed at least eight times at the 2-week time point. TCRdb applied fastp at Q25 and MiXCR to the public reads, then kept only in-frame beta chains. Each entry is one CDR3 protein sequence, shown with its most common DNA and genes. The V and J calls come from TCRdb's annotation, not from the publication. The sample contains tens of thousands of distinct CDR3 sequences, approximately 11% of them found a single time. Roughly 4.2% of the sample belongs to the ten largest clones.

The TCR sequence derives from a woman aged 45-65 years with alopecia areata. Some clones in this sample may be carry-over from other donors' samples. In this chain, TRBV3-1 is recombined with TRBJ2-3; a tentative D match to TRBD1 spans 6 bases. The specimen comprised whole blood, sampled in connection with sensitization to the hapten diphenylcyclopropenone (DPC). The CDR3 region reads CASSQAGQGLTDTQYF. The DNA reads TGTGCCAGCAGCCAAGCTGGGCAGGGGCTGACAGATACGCAGTATTTT.